This T cell receptor beta chain was recorded in a study of cytomegalovirus exposure and HLA in healthy donors. Findings of the study overall: A later analysis found common viral pathogens apparently linked to several of the most significant clusters. The classifier reportedly diagnosed cytomegalovirus status with high specificity and sensitivity. CMV antigen specificity of a few CMV-associated chains was confirmed in vitro.

The germline V gene has CDR1 MNHEY and CDR2 SVGAGI. V was cut by 6 bases and J by 4 bases, with 13 bases left in between. This CDR3 spans 14 amino acids. 60 Vbeta and 13 Jbeta primers were used in PCR. TCRdb's table, derived via immunoSEQ multiplex PCR, lists solely in-frame clones and lacks some. Here the sample spans some 150,000 clones, approximately 77% being singletons. In regard to this clone: Antigen unknown.

Sequenced input: PBMCs. This clonotype was sampled from a man aged 25-45 years in good health and CMV-seropositive. The rearrangement links TRBV6-5 to TRBJ1-5; D possibly corresponds to TRBD1 (5 bases). The CDR3 here is CASSYSGFNQPQHF. The CDR3 DNA follows: TGTGCCAGCAGCTATTCAGGGTTTAATCAGCCCCAGCATTTT.